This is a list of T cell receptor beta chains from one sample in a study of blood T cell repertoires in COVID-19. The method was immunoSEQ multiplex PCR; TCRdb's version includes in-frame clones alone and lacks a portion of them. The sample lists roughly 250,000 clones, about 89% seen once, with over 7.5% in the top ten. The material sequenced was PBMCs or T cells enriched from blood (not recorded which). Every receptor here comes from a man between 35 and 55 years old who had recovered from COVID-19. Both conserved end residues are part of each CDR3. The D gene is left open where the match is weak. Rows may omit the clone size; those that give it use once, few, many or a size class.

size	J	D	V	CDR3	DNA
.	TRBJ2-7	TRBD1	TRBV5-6	CASRQRQGRGEQYF	TGTGCCAGCAGGCAACGACAGGGTCGAGGCGAGCAGTACTTC
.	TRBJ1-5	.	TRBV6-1	CASSEPESWANNQPQHF	TGTGCCAGCAGTGAACCTGAGTCATGGGCCAACAATCAGCCCCAGCATTTT
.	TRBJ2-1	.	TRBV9	CASSVEQASSYNEQFF	TGTGCCAGCAGCGTAGAACAGGCAAGCTCCTACAATGAGCAGTTCTTC
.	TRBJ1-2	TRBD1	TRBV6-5	CASSYSRDSSNYGYTF	TGTGCCAGCAGTTACTCTAGGGACAGTTCTAACTATGGCTACACCTTC
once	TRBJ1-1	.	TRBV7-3	CASSVRAVSRGLPPNTEAFF	TGTGCCAGCAGCGTTAGGGCAGTGAGCCGGGGACTGCCTCCTAACACTGAAGCTTTCTTT
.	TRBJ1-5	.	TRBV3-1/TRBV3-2	CASSQVHGGNQPQHF	TGTGCCAGCAGCCAAGTTCACGGGGGCAATCAGCCCCAGCATTTT
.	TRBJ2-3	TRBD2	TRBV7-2	CASSSTLAGGPTDTQYF	TGTGCCAGCAGCTCCACCCTAGCGGGAGGGCCCACAGATACGCAGTATTTT
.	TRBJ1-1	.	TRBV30	CAWRGLGTEAFF	TGTGCCTGGAGAGGACTGGGAACTGAAGCTTTCTTT
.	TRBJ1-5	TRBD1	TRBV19	CASSPGGTGGAQPQHF	TGTGCCAGTAGCCCTGGGGGGACAGGGGGCGCCCAGCCCCAGCATTTT
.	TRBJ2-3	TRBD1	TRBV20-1	CSASSGNRGIADTQYF	TGCAGTGCTAGTTCAGGCAACAGGGGGATCGCAGATACGCAGTATTTT
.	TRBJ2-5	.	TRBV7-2	CASSLQAWSGAKDQETQYF	TGTGCCAGCAGCTTACAAGCTTGGTCCGGTGCGAAAGATCAAGAGACCCAGTACTTC
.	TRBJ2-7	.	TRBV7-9	CASSLEWAQPLF	TGTGCCAGCAGCTTAGAGTGGGCACAACCCCTTTTC
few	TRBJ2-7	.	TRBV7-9	CASSLLEKVYEQYF	TGTGCCAGCAGCTTGCTAGAGAAGGTATACGAGCAGTACTTC
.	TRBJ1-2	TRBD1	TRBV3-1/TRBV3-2	CASSHFPQGAPGYTF	TGTGCCAGCAGCCATTTCCCCCAGGGGGCGCCTGGCTACACCTTC
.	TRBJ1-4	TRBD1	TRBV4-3	CASSQDLVGTGREKLFF	TGCGCCAGCAGCCAAGATTTGGTCGGGACAGGTCGAGAAAAACTGTTTTTT
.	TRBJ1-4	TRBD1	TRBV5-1	CASSLRQGGGEKLFF	TGCGCCAGCAGCTTGAGGCAGGGGGGAGGAGAAAAACTGTTTTTT
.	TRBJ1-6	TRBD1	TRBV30	CAWSDQTGGNSPLHF	TGTGCCTGGAGTGACCAGACAGGGGGCAATTCACCCCTCCACTTT
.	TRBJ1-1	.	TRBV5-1	CASNPDARVGMNTEAFF	TGCGCCAGCAACCCGGACGCCAGGGTCGGAATGAACACTGAAGCTTTCTTT
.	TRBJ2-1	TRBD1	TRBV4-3	CASSQDATGGFYNEQFF	TGCGCCAGCAGCCAAGATGCGACAGGGGGTTTTTACAATGAGCAGTTCTTC
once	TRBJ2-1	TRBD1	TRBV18	CASSQGQGAYNEQFF	TGTGCCAGCTCGCAAGGACAGGGGGCCTACAATGAGCAGTTCTTC
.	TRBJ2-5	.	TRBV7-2	CASSLFFGVASETQYF	TGTGCCAGCAGCTTATTTTTTGGTGTAGCGTCGGAGACCCAGTACTTC
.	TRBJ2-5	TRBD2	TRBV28	CASRSWGSGSMETQYF	TGTGCCAGCAGGAGCTGGGGTAGCGGGAGTATGGAGACCCAGTACTTC
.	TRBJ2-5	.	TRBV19	CASSFSLRQSETQYF	TGTGCCAGTAGTTTTTCCCTCAGACAGAGCGAGACCCAGTACTTC
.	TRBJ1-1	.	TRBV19	CASSLTTGHHTEAFF	TGTGCCAGTAGTCTCACGACGGGACACCACACTGAAGCTTTCTTT
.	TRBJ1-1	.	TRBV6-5	CASSYRQGRGTEAFF	TGTGCCAGCAGTTATCGGCAGGGTAGAGGCACTGAAGCTTTCTTT
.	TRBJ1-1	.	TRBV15	CATRPQDSANTEAFF	TGTGCCACCAGACCTCAGGACAGCGCGAACACTGAAGCTTTCTTT
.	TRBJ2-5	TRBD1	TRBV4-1	CASSPTGTGSRGQETQYF	TGCGCCAGCAGCCCTACCGGGACAGGGTCTCGGGGTCAAGAGACCCAGTACTTC
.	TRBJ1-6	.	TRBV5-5	CASSSRTDYNSPLHF	TGTGCCAGCAGCTCTAGGACTGACTATAATTCACCCCTCCACTTT
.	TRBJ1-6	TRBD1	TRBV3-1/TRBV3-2	CASSHQGAKNSPLHF	TGTGCCAGCAGCCACCAGGGGGCTAAAAATTCACCCCTCCACTTT
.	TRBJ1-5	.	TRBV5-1	CASSLGGESNQPQHF	TGCGCCAGCAGCTTGGGGGGAGAGAGCAATCAGCCCCAGCATTTT
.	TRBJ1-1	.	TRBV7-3	CASSLHPQNTEAFF	TGTGCCAGCAGCTTACATCCCCAGAACACTGAAGCTTTCTTT
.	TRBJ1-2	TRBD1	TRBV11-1	CASSAPGQGAGGYTF	TGTGCCAGCAGCGCTCCGGGACAGGGGGCTGGTGGCTACACCTTC
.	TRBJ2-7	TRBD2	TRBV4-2	CASSQVGLAAVYEQYF	TGTGCCAGCAGCCAAGTTGGACTAGCGGCGGTCTACGAGCAGTACTTC
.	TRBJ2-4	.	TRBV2	CASSEGASKNIQYF	TGTGCCAGCAGTGAAGGGGCTTCCAAAAACATTCAGTACTTC
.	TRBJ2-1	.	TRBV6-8	CASSRWAKGGRDEQFF	TGTGCCAGCAGCCGGTGGGCAAAGGGGGGGCGGGATGAGCAGTTCTTC
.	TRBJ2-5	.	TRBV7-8	CASSLGPGLATQYF	TGTGCCAGCAGCTTAGGTCCCGGCCTAGCTACCCAGTACTTC
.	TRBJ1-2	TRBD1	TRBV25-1	CASSLQQGGGYTF	TGTGCCAGCAGCCTCCAGCAGGGGGGAGGCTACACCTTC
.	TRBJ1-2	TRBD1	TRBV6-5	CASSYDGTGGYGYTF	TGTGCCAGCAGTTACGACGGGACAGGGGGCTATGGCTACACCTTC
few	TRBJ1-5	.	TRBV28	CASRPFRGSGQPQHF	TGTGCCAGCAGGCCATTTCGGGGTTCGGGTCAGCCCCAGCATTTT
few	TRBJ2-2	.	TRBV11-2	CASSLEVRLGAGAGELFF	TGTGCCAGCAGCCTCGAAGTTCGTTTGGGGGCGGGGGCCGGGGAGCTGTTTTTT
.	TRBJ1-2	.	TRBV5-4	CASRPDGGSYGYTF	TGTGCCAGCAGACCCGACGGGGGATCCTATGGCTACACCTTC